The 20 T cell receptor beta chains given below trace back to one sample, sequenced in a study of blood T cells in healthy people across ages. With a J-beta primer mix and a sample-barcoded 5' primer, a second PCR ran 7 to 11 cycles. TCRdb re-called the 5' RACE reads with MiXCR, one entry per CDR3 protein. This repertoire shows about 280,000 distinct CDR3 sequences, 27% found once; its top ten account for around 30%. The sequencing sample was made of blood. The receptors come from a woman in her 70s in good health.

The V call is TRBV4-2, the J call TRBJ2-6; maybe TRBD2 (5 bases). Trimming left V 4 bases short and J 1 base short, with 8 bases between. Germline loops: CDR1 LGHNA, CDR2 YNFKEQ. CDR3 length: 15 residues. The CDR3 protein is CASSPRDSGANVLTF. The CDR3 nucleotides are TGTGCCAGCAGCCCCCGGGATTCTGGGGCCAACGTCCTGACTTTC.

There are a few counts of this clonotype. The chain has TRBV5-1 and TRBJ1-1, with a weak D call TRBD1 (5 bases). CDR1 and CDR2 from the germline V gene are SGHRS and YFSETQ. V was shortened by 1 base and J by 4 bases, with 11 bases between the two germline ends. The CDR3 spans 14 residues. CDR3: CASSLWAGTTEAFF. CDR3 sequence (DNA): TGCGCCAGCAGCTTGTGGGCAGGGACCACTGAAGCTTTCTTT. Filled out from reference TRBV5-1 and TRBJ1-1, the complete variable domain reads KAGVTQTPRYLIKTRGQQVTLSCSPISGHRSVSWYQQTPGQGLQFLFEYFSETQRNKGNFPGRFSGRQFSNSRSEMNVSTLELGDSALYLCASSLWAGTTEAFFGQGTRLTVV.

The chain couples TRBV14 to TRBJ1-1; D may be TRBD1 (6 bases). The CDR3 length is 15 residues. V was trimmed by 3 bases and J by 3 bases, leaving 14 bases between them. CDR1 and CDR2 from the germline V gene are SGHDN and FVKESK. Here the CDR3 DNA reads TGTGCCAGCAGCCACTCGTTGGGGGGCTACACTGAAGCTTTCTTT. Its translation: CASSHSLGGYTEAFF.

This clonotype appeared a few times. The V call is TRBV6-2 or TRBV6-3, the J call TRBJ2-4; tentative D call: TRBD1 (5 bases). Trimming pared 0 bases from V and 3 bases from J, leaving 9 bases between. The CDR3 totals 15 residues. Germline values: CDR1 MNHEY, CDR2 SVGEGT. In DNA, the CDR3 is TGTGCCAGCAGTTACTCATCAGGGAACAAAAACATTCAGTACTTC. It translates to CASSYSSGNKNIQYF.

As DNA, the CDR3 is TGTGCCAGCAGTCAAGAGGGACAAGGACGTGAGAAACTGTTTTTT. Translated: CASSQEGQGREKLFF. This sequence joins TRBV12-3 or TRBV12-4 and TRBJ1-4; maybe TRBD1 (6 bases). This CDR3 is built from 15 residues. V gave up 5 bases and J gave up 11 bases, with 21 bases separating them.

The chain uses TRBV9 and TRBJ2-4; a weak D match, TRBD1 (5 bases). CDR3 length: 12 amino acids. Germline assignment: CDR1 SGDLS and CDR2 YYNGEE. V lost 5 bases and J 8 bases, leaving 11 bases between the germline ends. The CDR3 loop reads CASSQGADIQYF. DNA of the CDR3: TGTGCCAGCAGTCAGGGTGCGGACATTCAGTACTTC.

This clonotype was observed at least ten times. The V call is TRBV6-6, the J call TRBJ2-3, with TRBD2 identical over 7 bases. Per the germline V gene, CDR1 is MNHNY and CDR2 is SVGAGI (reference sequence). This CDR3 has 13 amino acids. Unmatched junction bases numbered 5, after V lost 6 bases and J lost 5 bases. The DNA for the CDR3 is TGTGCCAGCAGGCGGGAGTTTATAGATACGCAGTATTTT. Translation: CASRREFIDTQYF.

The CDR3 spells CSARDSPLAGGRGDTQYF. DNA of the CDR3: TGCAGTGCTAGAGATAGCCCACTGGCGGGAGGGCGTGGAGATACGCAGTATTTT. V usage is TRBV20-1 and J usage is TRBJ2-3; 9 bases line up with TRBD2. Germline values: CDR1 DFQATT, CDR2 SNEGSKA (reference sequence). There are 18 residues in the CDR3. After removal of 0 bases from V and 5 bases from J, the junction contained 15 bases not matched to a gene.

This clonotype was counted between two and nine times. This chain joins TRBV7-2 and TRBJ2-1; TRBD2 matches at 9 bases. This CDR3 is 15 amino acids long. The trim removed 6 bases at V and 3 bases at J, leaving 6 bases unmatched. The germline V gene has CDR1 SGHTA and CDR2 FQGNSA. CDR3 bases: TGTGCCAGCAGACGATGGACTAGCGACTACAATGAGCAGTTCTTC. It yields the protein CASRRWTSDYNEQFF.

This clonotype was recorded a few times. At one end the junction does not follow the germline gene, possibly because of a read error. The rearrangement uses TRBV5-1 and TRBJ1-4; D possibly corresponds to TRBD1 (6 bases). The CDR3 totals 15 residues. Germline-derived CDR1 and CDR2 are SGHRS and YFSETQ. The CDR3 region has the DNA TGCGCCAGCGGCTTGGCCTCGGGGGCTGGTGAAAAACTGTTTTTT. Protein product: CASGLASGAGEKLFF.

This clonotype was picked up many times. The chain carries TRBV6-5 and TRBJ1-1; D is undetermined. This CDR3 spans 13 amino acids. V was cut by 8 bases and J by 1 base, with 11 bases left in between. The germline V gene encodes CDR1 MNHEY and CDR2 SVGAGI. The CDR3 spells CASEGRKNTEAFF. CDR3 DNA: TGTGCCAGCGAAGGACGGAAGAACACTGAAGCTTTCTTT.

The CDR3 here is CASSLGDGLHGYTF. The CDR3, as DNA: TGCGCCAGCAGCTTGGGGGACGGACTCCATGGCTACACCTTC. The chain links TRBV5-1 to TRBJ1-2, with D perhaps TRBD1 (5 bases). The CDR3 totals 14 residues. V was shortened by 0 bases and J by 6 bases, with 12 bases between the two germline ends. From germline, CDR1 is SGHRS and CDR2 YFSETQ.

A few counts support this clonotype. The gene calls are TRBV7-9 and TRBJ2-5; D is unclear. CDR1 is SEHNR and CDR2 is FQNEAQ in the germline V gene (reference sequence). V lost 1 base, J lost 1 base, and 16 bases lay in between. This CDR3 is built from 17 residues. In DNA, the CDR3 is TGTGCCAGCAGCTTAGGCCGCCAGAACAAACCCCAAGAGACCCAGTACTTC. Residues: CASSLGRQNKPQETQYF. Full variable domain (missing parts from reference TRBV7-9 and TRBJ2-5): DTGVSQNPRHKITKRGQNVTFRCDPISEHNRLYWYRQTLGQGPEFLTYFQNEAQLEKSRLLSDRFSAERPKGSFSTLEIQRTEQGDSAMYLCASSLGRQNKPQETQYFGPGTRLLVL.

The chain uses TRBV6-5 and TRBJ2-5, with TRBD2 matching over 8 bases. The CDR3 contains 14 residues. Germline-derived CDR1 and CDR2 are MNHEY and SVGAGI. The V segment lost 8 bases and the J segment 6 bases; nucleotides outside the gene matches: 11. In DNA, the CDR3 is TGTGCCAGCCAGACCGGACTAGCTATGAAGACCCAGTACTTC. Amino acids: CASQTGLAMKTQYF.

Of note for this clonotype: One base away lies a much larger clone, so this may be a sequencing read error. The V gene is TRBV25-1, the J gene TRBJ2-5; D remains unclear. Per the germline V gene, CDR1 is MGHDK and CDR2 is SYGVNS. CDR3 length: 15 amino acids. Trimming left V 2 bases short and J 5 bases short, with 15 bases between. As DNA, the CDR3 is TGTGCCAGCAGTGAAGGGTGTAGGGTTGGGGAGACCCAGTACTTC. Its translation is CASSEGCRVGETQYF.

The chain couples TRBV20-1 to TRBJ2-7, with 9 bases that match TRBD2. CDR1 and CDR2 (germline): DFQATT, SNEGSKA (reference sequence). CDR3 size: 14 residues. Trimming took 5 bases from V and 2 from J; bases not matched to a gene: 7. CDR3 nucleotide sequence: TGCAGTGCTCGACGATGGACTAGCGCCTACGAGCAGTACTTC. Encoded protein: CSARRWTSAYEQYF.

This clonotype was counted a few times. CDR3 DNA sequence: TGTGCCAGCAGCCCACGGAGGGAAGAGACCCAGTACTTC. Translated, it gives CASSPRREETQYF. This rearrangement joins TRBV7-9 to TRBJ2-5, with D possibly being TRBD2 (6 bases). V lost 5 bases and J 3 bases, leaving 10 bases between the germline ends. CDR1 is SEHNR and CDR2 is FQNEAQ in the germline V gene (reference sequence). The length of the CDR3 is 13 residues.

The rearrangement joins TRBV7-3 to TRBJ2-2; 7 nucleotides agree with TRBD2. Losses at the gene ends were 1 base for V and 7 bases for J; bases not matched to a gene: 9. Germline-derived CDR1 and CDR2 are SGHTA and FQGTGA. The CDR3 is 16 amino acids. The CDR3 DNA sequence: TGTGCCAGCAGCTTAAATGGGGGAGCGGGAATCGGGGAGCTGTTTTTT. Amino acids: CASSLNGGAGIGELFF.

This chain joins TRBV20-1 and TRBJ2-1; 14 positions match TRBD2. CDR3 size: 16 residues. Germline CDR1 reads DFQATT; CDR2 reads SNEGSKA (reference sequence). With 5 bases clipped from V and 6 bases from J, the junction kept 9 bases outside the gene matches. The CDR3, as DNA: TGCAGTGCTGAAGGACTAGCGGGAGGTTTTCGCAATGAGCAGTTCTTC. Translation: CSAEGLAGGFRNEQFF.

This chain uses TRBV6-2 or TRBV6-3 with TRBJ2-5; D gene ambiguous. V lost 7 bases, J lost 3 bases, and 9 bases lay in between. This CDR3 has 12 residues. Germline CDR1 and CDR2: MNHEY and SVGEGT. The CDR3 DNA sequence: TGTGCCAGCACCCTTGGCGAAGAGACCCAGTACTTC. Its translation: CASTLGEETQYF.